Presented here are 7 T cell receptor beta chains from one specimen sequenced in a study of T cells and Merkel cell carcinoma outcomes. Assay used: immunoSEQ multiplex PCR; TCRdb lists only in-frame clones, some missing. The sample lists fewer than 25,000 clones, about four fifths occurring once. Material: tumor tissue from Merkel cell carcinoma. The receptors stem from a human donor with Merkel cell carcinoma.

V gene TRBV14 combines with J gene TRBJ1-2, with D uncertain. The V end lost 0 bases, the J end lost 5 bases, and 10 bases lay between the germline ends. The CDR3 sequence is 14 residues long. Germline-derived CDR1 and CDR2 are SGHDN and FVKESK. CDR3 loop: CASSQDLSPYGYTF. The CDR3 DNA is TGTGCCAGCAGCCAAGATCTCAGCCCTTATGGCTACACCTTC.

The chain has TRBV4-1 and TRBJ1-4; 10 bases are shared with TRBD1. Germline V gives CDR1 MGHRA, CDR2 YSYEKL. The CDR3 runs to 16 residues. The ends lost 3 bases at V and 6 bases at J; junction bases unmatched: 7. Written as DNA, the CDR3 is TGCGCCAGCAGCCAGAATCCCGGGACAGGGGATGAAAAACTGTTTTTT. Amino acid sequence: CASSQNPGTGDEKLFF.

This clone was observed a single time. This sequence joins TRBV7-9 and TRBJ1-6; no reliable D call. Trimming shortened V by 2 bases and J by 6 bases, and 8 bases separated the two germline ends. The CDR3 loop spans 14 amino acids. From germline, CDR1 is SEHNR and CDR2 FQNEAQ (reference sequence). The CDR3 loop reads CASSLSRSNSPLHF. CDR3 sequence (DNA): TGTGCCAGCAGCTTAAGTAGAAGTAATTCACCCCTCCACTTT.

The V call is TRBV4-2, the J call TRBJ1-1; tentative D call: TRBD1 (6 bases). V gave up 0 bases and J gave up 7 bases, with 15 bases separating them. Looked up from germline, CDR1 is LGHNA and CDR2 is YNFKEQ. This CDR3 region has 15 residues. The CDR3 region has the DNA TGTGCCAGCAGCCAAGAGGGGGCCGGGACATTTGAAGCTTTCTTT. Translating gives CASSQEGAGTFEAFF.

Of note for this clone: The junction does not match germline at one end; this may be a read error. This chain uses TRBV5-6 with TRBJ2-5; no firm D call. Germline-derived CDR1 and CDR2 are SGHDT and YYEEEE. This CDR3 is 15 amino acids long. The CDR3 region is CTSSLVDTLQETQYF. As DNA, the CDR3 is TGTACCAGCAGCTTGGTTGACACCCTGCAGGAGACCCAGTACTTC. The full variable domain, its missing parts supplied by reference TRBV5-6 and TRBJ2-5, is DAGVTQSPTHLIKTRGQQVTLRCSPKSGHDTVSWYQQALGQGPQFIFQYYEEEERQRGNFPDRFSGHQFPNYSSELNVNALLLGDSALYLCTSSLVDTLQETQYFGPGTRLLVL.

CDR3 region: CASSHVTGTDTQYF. CDR3 sequence (DNA): TGTGCCAGCAGCCATGTGACAGGCACAGATACGCAGTATTTT. This sequence joins TRBV7-3 and TRBJ2-3; a weak D match, TRBD1 (5 bases). Germline V gene data show CDR1 as SGHTA and CDR2 as FQGTGA. Trimming removed 5 bases at V and 1 base at J, with 10 bases between. CDR3 length equals 14 residues.

This rearrangement joins TRBV5-1 to TRBJ2-7, with TRBD2 matching 8 bases. Germline CDR1 is SGHRS and CDR2 is YFSETQ. This CDR3 comprises 14 residues. V was pared by 7 bases and J by 7 bases, with 13 bases of the junction left unmatched. The CDR3 DNA sequence: TGCGCCAGCTCCAATAGCGGGGCCGCCGGAGAGCAGTACTTC. It encodes CASSNSGAAGEQYF.